This TCR beta chain was recovered during a study of PD-1 blockade in classical Hodgkin lymphoma. The time point denotes: cycle 4 day 1 (C4D1), after 6 weeks of nivolumab. Patients all relapsed after autologous stem cell transplantation, and there was variation in brentuximab vedotin exposure. The best responses consisted of complete response, partial response or progressive disease. Study results and caveats: Repertoire difference causes, possibly disease activity or prior therapy, remain undefined. Significant TCR diversity gains by C4D1 occurred in CD4+ but not CD8+ cells.

The assay was immunoSEQ multiplex PCR, and TCRdb's table has in-frame clones only and misses some. The sample consists of about 50,000 clones, roughly 89% of them appearing once. With regard to this clone: Antigen: not known.

Germline V gives CDR1 MRHNA, CDR2 SNTAGT. This CDR3 is 17 amino acids long. Trimming took 5 bases from V and 3 from J, leaving 19 bases between them. Source: peripheral blood mononuclear cells (PBMCs), taken before the fourth cycle of nivolumab. The TCR was taken from a human donor with classical Hodgkin lymphoma. The chain uses TRBV6-4 and TRBJ2-2; D perhaps matches TRBD1 (6 bases). This chain's CDR3 is CASSSSGQGHHTGELFF. The CDR3 coding sequence is TGTGCCAGCAGTTCCTCCGGCCAGGGACACCACACCGGGGAGCTGTTTTTT.